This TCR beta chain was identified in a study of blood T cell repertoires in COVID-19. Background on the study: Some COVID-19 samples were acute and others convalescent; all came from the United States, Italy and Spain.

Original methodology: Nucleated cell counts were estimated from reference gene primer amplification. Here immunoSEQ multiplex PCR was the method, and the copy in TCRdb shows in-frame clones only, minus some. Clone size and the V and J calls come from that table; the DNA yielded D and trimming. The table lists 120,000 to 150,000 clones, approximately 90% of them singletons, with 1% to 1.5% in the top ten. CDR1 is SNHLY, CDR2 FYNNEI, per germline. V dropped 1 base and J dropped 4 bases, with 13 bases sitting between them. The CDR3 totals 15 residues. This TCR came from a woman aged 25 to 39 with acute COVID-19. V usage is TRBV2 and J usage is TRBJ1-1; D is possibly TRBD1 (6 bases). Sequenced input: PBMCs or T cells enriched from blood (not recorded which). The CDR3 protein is CASSEEGEGTTEAFF. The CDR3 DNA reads TGTGCCAGCAGTGAAGAGGGGGAGGGGACCACTGAAGCTTTCTTT. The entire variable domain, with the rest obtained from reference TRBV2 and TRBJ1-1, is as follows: EPEVTQTPSHQVTQMGQEVILRCVPISNHLYFYWYRQILGQKVEFLVSFYNNEISEKSEIFDDQFSVERPDGSNFTLKIRSTKLEDSAMYFCASSEEGEGTTEAFFGQGTRLTVV.